This T cell receptor beta chain was identified in a study of CD4 and CD8 cells across lung adenocarcinoma regions. TCRdb re-derived calls from the PCR reads in MiXCR, one entry per CDR3 protein. The sample gives 15,000 to 20,000 distinct CDR3 sequences, 51% of which show up once; 50% to 60% is in the top ten. Trimming took off 4 bases at V and 6 bases at J, with 8 bases between the two ends. Looked up from germline, CDR1 is MNHNS and CDR2 is SASEGT. This CDR3 is built from 12 residues. This clonotype was counted ten times or more. Sequencing was done on a sample of CD8+ T cells from the center of a lung tumor. The source of this sequence is a female donor with lung adenocarcinoma. The CD4 and CD8 labels of this study may be unreliable. This sequence joins TRBV6-1 and TRBJ2-3; maybe TRBD1 (6 bases). CDR3 residues: CASSGTADTQYF. CDR3 in DNA: TGTGCCAGCAGTGGGACAGCGGATACGCAGTATTTT.